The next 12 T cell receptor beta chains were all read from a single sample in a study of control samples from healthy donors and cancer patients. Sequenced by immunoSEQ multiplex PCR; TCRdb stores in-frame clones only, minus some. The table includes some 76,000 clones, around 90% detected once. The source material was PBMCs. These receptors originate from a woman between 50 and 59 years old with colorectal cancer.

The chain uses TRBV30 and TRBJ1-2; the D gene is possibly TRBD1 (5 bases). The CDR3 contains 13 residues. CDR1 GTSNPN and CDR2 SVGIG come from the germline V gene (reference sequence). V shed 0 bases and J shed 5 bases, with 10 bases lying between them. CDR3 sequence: CAWSVGQGYGYTF. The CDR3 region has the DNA TGTGCCTGGAGTGTAGGTCAGGGTTATGGCTACACCTTC. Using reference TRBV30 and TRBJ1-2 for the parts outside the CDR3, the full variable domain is SQTIHQWPATLVQPVGSPLSLECTVEGTSNPNLYWYRQAAGRGLQLLFYSVGIGQISSEVPQNLSASRPQDRQFILSSKKLLLSDSGFYLCAWSVGQGYGYTFGSGTRLTVV.

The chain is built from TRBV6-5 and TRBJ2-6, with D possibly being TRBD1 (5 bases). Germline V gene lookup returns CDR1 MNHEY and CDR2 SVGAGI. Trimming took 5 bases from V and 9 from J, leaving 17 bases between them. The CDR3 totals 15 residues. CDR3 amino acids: CASSPGQGADNVLTF. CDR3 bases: TGTGCCAGCAGTCCCGGGCAGGGCGCGGACAACGTCCTGACTTTC.

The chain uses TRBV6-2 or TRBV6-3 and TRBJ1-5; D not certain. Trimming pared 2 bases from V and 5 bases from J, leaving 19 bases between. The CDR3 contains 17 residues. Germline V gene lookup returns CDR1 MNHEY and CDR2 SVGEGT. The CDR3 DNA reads TGTGCCAGCAGTTACGACTTCGGGGTGGGAAACTATCAGCCCCAGCATTTT. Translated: CASSYDFGVGNYQPQHF.

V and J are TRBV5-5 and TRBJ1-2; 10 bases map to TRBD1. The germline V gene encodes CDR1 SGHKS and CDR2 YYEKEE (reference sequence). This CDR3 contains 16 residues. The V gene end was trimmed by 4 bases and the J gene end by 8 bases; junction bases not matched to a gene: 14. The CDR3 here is CASSPYVGTGDRGYTF. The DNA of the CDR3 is TGTGCCAGCAGCCCCTACGTCGGGACAGGGGACCGCGGCTACACCTTC.

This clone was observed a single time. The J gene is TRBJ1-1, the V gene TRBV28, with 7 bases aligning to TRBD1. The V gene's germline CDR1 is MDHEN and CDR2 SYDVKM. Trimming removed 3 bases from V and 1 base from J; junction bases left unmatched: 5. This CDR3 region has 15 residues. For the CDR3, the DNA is TGTGCCAGCAGTTTCTTGGGACAGACGAACACTGAAGCTTTCTTT. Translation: CASSFLGQTNTEAFF.

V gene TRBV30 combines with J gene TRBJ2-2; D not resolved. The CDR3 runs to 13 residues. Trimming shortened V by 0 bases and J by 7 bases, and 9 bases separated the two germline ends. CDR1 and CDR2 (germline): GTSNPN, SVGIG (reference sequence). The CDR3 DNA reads TGTGCCTGGAGTGTCAATGGCGACGGGGAGCTGTTTTTT. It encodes CAWSVNGDGELFF.

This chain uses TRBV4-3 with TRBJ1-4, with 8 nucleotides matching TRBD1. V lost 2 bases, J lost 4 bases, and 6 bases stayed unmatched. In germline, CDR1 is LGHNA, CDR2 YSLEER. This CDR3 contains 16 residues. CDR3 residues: CASSQTDRALNEKLFF. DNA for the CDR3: TGCGCCAGCAGCCAAACGGACAGGGCCCTTAATGAAAAACTGTTTTTT.

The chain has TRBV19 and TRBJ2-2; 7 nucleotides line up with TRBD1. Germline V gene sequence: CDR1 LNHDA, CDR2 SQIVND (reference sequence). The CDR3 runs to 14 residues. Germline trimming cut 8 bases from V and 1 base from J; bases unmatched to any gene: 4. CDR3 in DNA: TGTGCCAGTCGGGACAGCCAGAACACCGGGGAGCTGTTTTTT. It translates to CASRDSQNTGELFF.

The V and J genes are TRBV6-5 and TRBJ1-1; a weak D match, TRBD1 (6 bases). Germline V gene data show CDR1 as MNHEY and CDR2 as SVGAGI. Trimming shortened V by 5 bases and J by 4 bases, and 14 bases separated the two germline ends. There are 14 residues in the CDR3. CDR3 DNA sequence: TGTGCCAGCAGTAACAGGGTTCAGGGCACTGAAGCTTTCTTT. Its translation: CASSNRVQGTEAFF.

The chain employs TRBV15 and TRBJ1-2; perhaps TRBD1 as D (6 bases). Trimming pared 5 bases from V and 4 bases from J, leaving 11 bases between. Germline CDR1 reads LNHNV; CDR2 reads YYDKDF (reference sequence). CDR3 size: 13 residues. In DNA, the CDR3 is TGTGCCACCAGCGCAGGCAGGGGCTATGGCTACACCTTC. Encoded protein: CATSAGRGYGYTF.

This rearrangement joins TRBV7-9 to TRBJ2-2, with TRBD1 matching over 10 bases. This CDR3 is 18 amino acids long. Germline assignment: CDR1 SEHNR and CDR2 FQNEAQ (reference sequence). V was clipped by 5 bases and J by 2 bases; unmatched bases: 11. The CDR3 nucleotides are TGTGCCAGCAGCGTCCGAGACAGGGGGCCGATTAACACCGGGGAGCTGTTTTTT. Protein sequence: CASSVRDRGPINTGELFF.

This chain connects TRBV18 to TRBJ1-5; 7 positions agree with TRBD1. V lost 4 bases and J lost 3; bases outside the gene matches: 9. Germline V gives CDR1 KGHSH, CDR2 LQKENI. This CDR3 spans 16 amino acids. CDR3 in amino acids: CASSLTHGQDNQPQHF. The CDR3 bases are TGTGCCAGCTCACTGACCCACGGACAGGACAATCAGCCCCAGCATTTT.